The 14 T cell receptor beta chains given below trace back to one sample, sequenced in a study of cytomegalovirus exposure and HLA in healthy donors. PCR amplification relied on 60 Vbeta primers (plus 13 Jbeta primers). Sequencing used immunoSEQ multiplex PCR; TCRdb keeps in-frame clones, though not all of them. The data hold 110,000 or so clones, with about 80% observed a single time. Sequencing was performed on PBMCs. Every receptor here comes from a woman in her 30s in good health and CMV-seropositive.

The CDR3 coding sequence is TGTGCCAGCAGTTTACGGGGGGGCAATGAGCAGTTCTTC. It encodes CASSLRGGNEQFF. The chain uses TRBV28 and TRBJ2-1, with 8 bases fitting TRBD2. The V gene's germline CDR1 is MDHEN and CDR2 SYDVKM. After removal of 2 bases from V and 6 bases from J, the junction contained 0 bases not matched to a gene. This CDR3 is 13 amino acids long.

The J gene is TRBJ2-5, the V gene TRBV5-1; 9 nucleotides align to TRBD1. The germline V gene encodes CDR1 SGHRS and CDR2 YFSETQ. The CDR3 loop spans 15 amino acids. V trimming: 6 bases; J trimming: 4 bases; junction bases outside the gene matches: 10. CDR3 in amino acids: CASTSGTGTPETQYF. For the CDR3, the DNA is TGCGCCAGCACGTCCGGGACAGGGACACCAGAGACCCAGTACTTC.

The rearrangement uses TRBV9 and TRBJ1-2, with D possibly being TRBD1 (6 bases). V was cut by 2 bases and J by 2 bases, with 13 bases left in between. The CDR3 has 15 residues. Germline V CDR1 and CDR2: SGDLS, YYNGEE. The CDR3 sequence is CASSVHGTTNYGYTF. The DNA for the CDR3 is TGTGCCAGCAGCGTCCACGGGACAACAAACTATGGCTACACCTTC.

V gene TRBV6-5 combines with J gene TRBJ1-3; 7 bases agree with TRBD1. CDR1 is MNHEY and CDR2 is SVGAGI in the germline V gene. After removal of 6 bases from V and 4 bases from J, the junction contained 6 bases not matched to a gene. CDR3 size: 14 residues. CDR3 nucleotide sequence: TGTGCCAGCAGCCGACCGGGACAGGGAAACACCATATATTTT. Amino acid sequence: CASSRPGQGNTIYF.

This rearrangement joins TRBV11-3 to TRBJ2-2; the match to TRBD2 covers 8 bases. In germline, CDR1 is SGHNT, CDR2 YENEEA. With V trimmed by 1 base and J by 7 bases, 14 bases remained unmatched. This CDR3 is 18 amino acids long. The DNA of the CDR3 is TGTGCCAGCAGCTTAGTTCGGGGCGGGAGGCCCGGGGACGGGGAGCTGTTTTTT. It specifies CASSLVRGGRPGDGELFF.

This clone was observed a few times. The chain uses TRBV5-1 and TRBJ2-5, with D hard to call. The germline CDR1 and CDR2 sequences are SGHRS and YFSETQ. Trimming stripped 0 bases from V and 5 bases from J, with 20 bases between. The CDR3 is 17 residues long. The CDR3 region is CASSLAPMSLGSETQYF. The CDR3 DNA reads as TGCGCCAGCAGCTTGGCCCCAATGAGCCTAGGTTCGGAGACCCAGTACTTC.

This sequence joins TRBV30 and TRBJ1-2; D remains ambiguous. V was shortened by 5 bases and J by 8 bases, with 15 bases between the two germline ends. From germline, CDR1 is GTSNPN and CDR2 SVGIG (reference sequence). The CDR3 loop spans 12 amino acids. The chain's CDR3 is CAWVALFGGYTF. The CDR3 nucleotides are TGTGCCTGGGTAGCCTTATTTGGCGGCTACACCTTC.

The chain has TRBV7-8 and TRBJ1-1, with TRBD1 identical over 7 bases. J was trimmed by 0 bases and V by 0 bases; bases with no gene match: 10. The germline CDR1 and CDR2 sequences are SGHVS and FQNEAQ. The CDR3 length is 18 residues. The CDR3 reads CASSLAFGTELVNTEAFF. In DNA form, the CDR3 reads TGTGCCAGCAGCTTAGCGTTTGGGACAGAGTTAGTGAACACTGAAGCTTTCTTT.

The chain combines TRBV5-4 with TRBJ2-1, with TRBD1 identical over 11 bases. The ends lost 0 bases at V and 7 bases at J; junction bases unmatched: 0. The CDR3 has 14 residues. Germline V gives CDR1 SGHNT, CDR2 YYREEE (reference sequence). The CDR3 bases are TGTGCCAGCAGCTTGGGGGACAGGGGGAATGAGCAGTTCTTC. It specifies CASSLGDRGNEQFF.

The V call is TRBV19, the J call TRBJ1-1; D is uncertain. CDR1 is LNHDA and CDR2 is SQIVND in the germline V gene (reference sequence). V lost 8 bases and J lost 0, with 16 bases in between. The CDR3 is 15 residues long. CDR3 sequence: CASGKIGGMNTEAFF. DNA for the CDR3: TGTGCCAGTGGGAAAATTGGAGGAATGAACACTGAAGCTTTCTTT.

The chain uses TRBV5-1 and TRBJ1-6; 8 bases match TRBD1. The ends lost 0 bases at V and 0 bases at J; junction bases unmatched: 5. This CDR3 is built from 18 residues. Germline CDR1 SGHRS, CDR2 YFSETQ. CDR3 sequence: CASSLEGQGSSYNSPLHF. DNA of the CDR3: TGCGCCAGCAGCTTGGAAGGACAGGGTAGCTCCTATAATTCACCCCTCCACTTT.

This clone has just a few counts. The chain is built from TRBV10-3 and TRBJ2-3; 12 bases fit TRBD1. The trim removed 6 bases at V and 8 bases at J, leaving 6 bases unmatched. The CDR3 spans 14 residues. Germline V gene sequence: CDR1 ENHRY, CDR2 SYGVKD. CDR3 amino acids: CAISMGQGAGTQYF. CDR3 nucleotide sequence: TGTGCCATCAGCATGGGACAGGGGGCAGGTACGCAGTATTTT.

The chain's CDR3 is CASSIDFSSGTYEQYF. DNA of the CDR3: TGTGCCAGTAGTATAGATTTTTCTAGCGGCACCTACGAGCAGTACTTC. The chain employs TRBV19 and TRBJ2-7; 7 positions match TRBD2. V trimming: 0 bases; J trimming: 2 bases; junction bases outside the gene matches: 7. The CDR3 is made up of 16 amino acids. Germline values: CDR1 LNHDA, CDR2 SQIVND (reference sequence).

This clone was seen a single time. The chain links TRBV15 to TRBJ1-3; D may be TRBD1 (6 bases). Germline CDR1 reads LNHNV; CDR2 reads YYDKDF (reference sequence). V lost 0 bases to trimming and J lost 4 bases, with 13 bases between them. The CDR3 totals 16 residues. The CDR3 spells CATSRDNSGAGNTIYF. The CDR3 coding sequence is TGTGCCACCAGCAGAGATAATTCAGGGGCCGGAAACACCATATATTTT. Variable domain in full (rest from reference TRBV15 and TRBJ1-3): DAMVIQNPRYQVTQFGKPVTLSCSQTLNHNVMYWYQQKSSQAPKLLFHYYDKDFNNEADTPDNFQSRRPNTSFCFLDIRSPGLGDTAMYLCATSRDNSGAGNTIYFGEGSWLTVV.